This T cell receptor (beta chain) came from a study of graft-versus-host responses after intestinal transplantation. Study-level points and caveats: Recipient marrow showed GvH clones, some seen first in ileum or blood.

Details on this clone: The antigen is unknown. Other nucleotide sequences in the sample specify the same CDR3.

Sequencing was performed with immunoSEQ multiplex PCR; in TCRdb, only in-frame clones are kept and a portion is missing. The table includes under 45,000 clones, nearly 90% detected once. The source material was PBMCs, sampled roughly 270 days after transplant. The receptor was derived from a human patient who received an intestinal transplant, so some T cells may come from the graft donor.

The CDR3 bases are TGTGCCGCCGGGCGGGGGGGTAGGAATGAGCAGTTCTTC. Its protein is CAAGRGGRNEQFF. The chain recombines TRBV7-9 with TRBJ2-1, with 9 bases that match TRBD2. Trimming cost V 11 bases and J 7 bases; bases outside gene matches: 9. This CDR3 spans 13 amino acids. Germline CDR1 and CDR2: SEHNR and FQNEAQ (reference sequence).